What follows are 24 T cell receptor beta chains derived from one specimen sequenced in a study of blood T cell repertoires in COVID-19. Repertoires were generated with immunoSEQ multiplex PCR, while TCRdb's copy carries only in-frame clones and drops some. The table records more than 100,000 clones, over 85% of them present only once. The sequenced material came from peripheral blood. The source is a woman of 80 years or more in a cohort sampled during active COVID-19.

As regards this clone: Lacking the conserved final phenylalanine or tryptophan, this CDR3 likely reflects a read error. This chain connects TRBV3-1 (or the pseudogene TRBV3-2) to TRBJ1-1; the match to TRBD1 covers 8 bases. V was clipped by 1 base and J by 0 bases; unmatched bases: 4. This CDR3 has 16 amino acids. Germline CDR1 LGHDT, CDR2 YNNKEL (reference sequence). The CDR3 DNA sequence: TGTGCCAGCAGCCAAGTGACAGGGGCTTTGAACACTGAAGCTTTCTCT. The encoded protein is CASSQVTGALNTEAFS.

The V call is TRBV19, the J call TRBJ2-3, with TRBD2 as a possible D gene (6 bases). Trimming took off 4 bases at V and 1 base at J, with 6 bases between the two ends. CDR1 and CDR2 from the germline V gene are LNHDA and SQIVND (reference sequence). The CDR3 runs 13 residues. CDR3 protein: CASSSGGTDTQYF. The CDR3 DNA reads as TGTGCCAGTAGTAGCGGGGGCACAGATACGCAGTATTTT.

The gene calls are TRBV7-6 and TRBJ1-5; the D gene is possibly TRBD1 (5 bases). Trimming left V 5 bases short and J 1 base short, with 15 bases between. This CDR3 is 16 amino acids long. Germline V gene sequence: CDR1 SGHVS, CDR2 FNYEAQ. The CDR3 nucleotides are TGTGCCAGCAGCCCCCAAGGCGGACAAAGCAATCAGCCCCAGCATTTT. Its protein product is CASSPQGGQSNQPQHF.

The chain has TRBV7-9 and TRBJ2-7; TRBD2 is a possible D gene (5 bases). Trimming stripped 3 bases from V and 2 bases from J, with 8 bases between. This CDR3 comprises 13 residues. Germline V gene sequence: CDR1 SEHNR, CDR2 FQNEAQ (reference sequence). CDR3 nucleotides: TGTGCCAGCAGCTTGCCCGGGACCTACGAGCAGTACTTC. Protein: CASSLPGTYEQYF.

The chain has TRBV18 and TRBJ1-2; D gene unclear. CDR1 KGHSH and CDR2 LQKENI come from the germline V gene. This CDR3 is built from 14 residues. Trimming shortened V by 3 bases and J by 4 bases, and 12 bases separated the two germline ends. CDR3 in DNA: TGTGCCAGCTCACCCTTTGAGGCGGTCTATGGCTACACCTTC. It encodes CASSPFEAVYGYTF.

To note about this clone: One junction end does not reproduce the germline sequence, and a read error may be involved. This chain links TRBV2 with TRBJ2-7; 10 nucleotides align to TRBD1. Germline assignment: CDR1 SNHLY and CDR2 FYNNEI. The CDR3 loop spans 12 amino acids. The CDR3 DNA is TGTGCCAGCAGCATACTGACAGGGGGCTCACACTTC. As protein: CASSILTGGSHF. Full variable domain (missing parts from reference TRBV2 and TRBJ2-7): EPEVTQTPSHQVTQMGQEVILRCVPISNHLYFYWYRQILGQKVEFLVSFYNNEISEKSEIFDDQFSVERPDGSNFTLKIRSTKLEDSAMYFCASSILTGGSHFGPGTRLTVT.

This clone was seen only once. The V call is TRBV4-1, the J call TRBJ1-5, with TRBD1 matching 8 bases. This CDR3 spans 16 amino acids. Germline trimming cut 0 bases from V and 4 bases from J; bases unmatched to any gene: 5. CDR1 is MGHRA, CDR2 YSYEKL, per germline. CDR3 sequence (DNA): TGCGCCAGCAGCCAAGACAGGGGGCGCGAAAATCAGCCCCAGCATTTT. Translated: CASSQDRGRENQPQHF.

The V and J genes are TRBV7-9 and TRBJ2-6, with D possibly being TRBD1 (5 bases). CDR1 and CDR2 (germline): SEHNR, FQNEAQ (reference sequence). This CDR3 contains 15 residues. Trimming cost V 6 bases and J 0 bases, with 9 bases left between them. The CDR3 DNA is TGTGCCAGCAGGGCCGACAGCTCTGGGGCCAACGTCCTGACTTTC. Amino acid sequence: CASRADSSGANVLTF.

CDR3 amino acids: CASSLANWGTYEQYF. Written as DNA, the CDR3 is TGTGCCAGCAGCTTGGCCAATTGGGGGACATACGAGCAGTACTTC. The V and J genes are TRBV5-4 and TRBJ2-7, with D maybe TRBD1 (6 bases). Germline CDR1 SGHNT, CDR2 YYREEE (reference sequence). V lost 0 bases to trimming and J lost 4 bases, with 14 bases between them. The CDR3 consists of 15 residues.

The chain has TRBV5-4 and TRBJ2-5; D possibly corresponds to TRBD2 (5 bases). The CDR3 loop spans 13 amino acids. Trimming took 4 bases from V and 3 from J, leaving 10 bases between them. Per germline, CDR1 SGHNT and CDR2 YYREEE (reference sequence). The CDR3 loop reads CASSNREKETQYF. CDR3 DNA: TGTGCCAGCAGCAACCGGGAAAAAGAGACCCAGTACTTC.

The chain has TRBV6-6 and TRBJ2-7; D is unclear. The germline V gene has CDR1 MNHNY and CDR2 SVGAGI (reference sequence). This CDR3 contains 13 residues. The ends were cut back, 0 bases at V and 9 bases at J, with 12 bases in the middle. The CDR3 here is CASSYSQDPGQYF. CDR3 in DNA: TGTGCCAGCAGTTACTCCCAGGATCCCGGGCAGTACTTC.

V and J are TRBV7-9 and TRBJ2-1, with unresolved D. Germline V CDR1 and CDR2: SEHNR, FQNEAQ (reference sequence). V dropped 1 base and J dropped 10 bases, with 5 bases sitting between them. This CDR3 region has 11 residues. The CDR3 sequence: CASSLDLEQFF. The DNA for the CDR3 is TGTGCCAGCAGCTTAGATTTAGAGCAGTTCTTC.

V and J are TRBV5-1 and TRBJ2-3; TRBD2 is a possible D gene (6 bases). The CDR3 contains 14 residues. Germline values: CDR1 SGHRS, CDR2 YFSETQ. Trimming left V 4 bases short and J 2 bases short, with 11 bases between. The CDR3 spells CASSPSGVTDTQYF. In nucleotides, the CDR3 is TGCGCCAGCAGCCCTTCGGGGGTCACAGATACGCAGTATTTT.

The chain recombines TRBV5-1 with TRBJ2-5, with TRBD1 matching over 7 bases. The CDR3 is made up of 15 amino acids. Looked up from germline, CDR1 is SGHRS and CDR2 is YFSETQ. The V gene end was trimmed by 4 bases and the J gene end by 1 base; junction bases not matched to a gene: 7. CDR3 in amino acids: CASSLGDSIQETQYF. For the CDR3, the DNA is TGCGCCAGCAGCCTGGGGGACAGTATCCAAGAGACCCAGTACTTC.

This chain uses TRBV2 with TRBJ1-6; D gene unclear. Germline assignment: CDR1 SNHLY and CDR2 FYNNEI. Trimming left V 2 bases short and J 0 bases short, with 5 bases between. The CDR3 is 15 residues long. As DNA, the CDR3 is TGTGCCAGCAGTGAACAGGTCTCCTATAATTCACCCCTCCACTTT. This codes for CASSEQVSYNSPLHF.

The chain recombines TRBV5-1 with TRBJ1-1, with D possibly being TRBD1 (5 bases). This CDR3 region has 15 residues. Germline V lookup: CDR1 SGHRS, CDR2 YFSETQ. Deletions cut 1 base from V and 2 bases from J, with 12 bases between. The CDR3 region has the DNA TGCGCCAGCAGCTTGTCAGGGTCCTTAAACACTGAAGCTTTCTTT. As protein: CASSLSGSLNTEAFF. Complete variable domain (other parts from reference TRBV5-1 and TRBJ1-1): KAGVTQTPRYLIKTRGQQVTLSCSPISGHRSVSWYQQTPGQGLQFLFEYFSETQRNKGNFPGRFSGRQFSNSRSEMNVSTLELGDSALYLCASSLSGSLNTEAFFGQGTRLTVV.

The chain recombines TRBV19 with TRBJ2-7, with TRBD2 identical over 10 bases. The CDR3 runs 15 residues. Germline V CDR1 and CDR2: LNHDA, SQIVND (reference sequence). J was trimmed by 2 bases and V by 6 bases; bases with no gene match: 7. CDR3 in amino acids: CASRVSGGSTYEQYF. CDR3 nucleotide sequence: TGTGCCAGTAGGGTTAGCGGGGGGTCTACCTACGAGCAGTACTTC.

The V call is TRBV6-5, the J call TRBJ1-2; 9 positions match TRBD1. The CDR3 runs 14 residues. V lost 6 bases and J lost 4; bases outside the gene matches: 6. Germline V gives CDR1 MNHEY, CDR2 SVGAGI. The CDR3 here is CASRSGQGSYGYTF. DNA of the CDR3: TGTGCCAGCAGGTCGGGACAGGGTTCCTATGGCTACACCTTC.

This chain connects TRBV20-1 to TRBJ1-1; maybe TRBD1 (6 bases). V was cut by 6 bases and J by 13 bases, with 18 bases left in between. Germline V gene sequence: CDR1 DFQATT, CDR2 SNEGSKA (reference sequence). CDR3 length: 11 amino acids. The CDR3 loop reads CSAPRTSRGFF. The CDR3 DNA follows: TGCAGTGCCCCCCGGACATCCAGGGGTTTCTTT.

The chain couples TRBV7-9 to TRBJ2-7; TRBD2 might be the D (6 bases). V lost 3 bases to trimming and J lost 6 bases, with 9 bases between them. The CDR3 has 12 amino acids. Germline CDR1 and CDR2: SEHNR and FQNEAQ (reference sequence). The DNA for the CDR3 is TGTGCCAGCAGCTTGGACTACGCCGAGCAGTACTTC. This gives the protein CASSLDYAEQYF.

V is TRBV9 and J is TRBJ2-7, with TRBD1 matching over 12 bases. The germline gives CDR1 SGDLS, CDR2 YYNGEE. The CDR3 runs 16 residues. V trimming: 2 bases; J trimming: 6 bases; junction bases outside the gene matches: 9. The CDR3 DNA sequence: TGTGCCAGCAGCGTCGTCCGGGACAGGGGGCAGTGCGAGCAGTACTTC. This gives the protein CASSVVRDRGQCEQYF.

The gene calls are TRBV7-2 and TRBJ2-3, with D perhaps matching TRBD2 (7 bases). CDR3 size: 16 residues. The germline gives CDR1 SGHTA, CDR2 FQGNSA. V lost 2 bases to trimming and J lost 2 bases, with 14 bases between them. The CDR3 protein is CASSLSEGGATDTQYF. In nucleotides, the CDR3 is TGTGCCAGCAGCTTAAGTGAGGGGGGGGCCACAGATACGCAGTATTTT.

V usage is TRBV3-1 (or the pseudogene TRBV3-2) and J usage is TRBJ1-2; possibly TRBD1 for D (5 bases). The CDR3 loop spans 11 amino acids. Germline V gene data show CDR1 as LGHDT and CDR2 as YNNKEL (reference sequence). With 4 bases removed from V and 7 bases from J, the gap between germline ends came to 7 bases. DNA of the CDR3: TGTGCCAGCAGCCCGGGACTTGGCTACACCTTC. The encoded protein is CASSPGLGYTF.

V and J are TRBV5-1 and TRBJ2-7; 9 nucleotides match TRBD1. The V and J ends lost 5 bases and 4 bases, in that order; junction bases with no gene match: 10. Per germline, CDR1 SGHRS and CDR2 YFSETQ. The CDR3 extends over 15 amino acids. The CDR3, as DNA: TGCGCCAGCAGTCCCCTACAGACAGGGGGATACGAGCAGTACTTC. Residues: CASSPLQTGGYEQYF.